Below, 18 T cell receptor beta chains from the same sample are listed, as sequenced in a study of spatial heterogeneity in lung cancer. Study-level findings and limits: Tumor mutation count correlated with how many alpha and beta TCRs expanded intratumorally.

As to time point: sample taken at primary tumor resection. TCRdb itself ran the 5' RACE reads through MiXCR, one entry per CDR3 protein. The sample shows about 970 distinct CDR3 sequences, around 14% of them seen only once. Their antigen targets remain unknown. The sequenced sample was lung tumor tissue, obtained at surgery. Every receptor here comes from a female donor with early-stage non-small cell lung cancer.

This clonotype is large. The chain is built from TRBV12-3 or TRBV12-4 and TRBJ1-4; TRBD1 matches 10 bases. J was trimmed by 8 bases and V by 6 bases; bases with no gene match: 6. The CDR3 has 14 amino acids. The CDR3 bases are TGTGCCAGCAGCCCGGGACAGGGGTGGGAAAAACTGTTTTTT. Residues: CASSPGQGWEKLFF.

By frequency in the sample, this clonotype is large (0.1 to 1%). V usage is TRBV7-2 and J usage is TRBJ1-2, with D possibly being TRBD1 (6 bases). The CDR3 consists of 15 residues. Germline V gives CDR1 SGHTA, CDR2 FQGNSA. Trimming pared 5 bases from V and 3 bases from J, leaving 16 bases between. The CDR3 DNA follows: TGTGCCAGCAGCCGGAAGTCGGGGGCGGACTATGGCTACACCTTC. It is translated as CASSRKSGADYGYTF.

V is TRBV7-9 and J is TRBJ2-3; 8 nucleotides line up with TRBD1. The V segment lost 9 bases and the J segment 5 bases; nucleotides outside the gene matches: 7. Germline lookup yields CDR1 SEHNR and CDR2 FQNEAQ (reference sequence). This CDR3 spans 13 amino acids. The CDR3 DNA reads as TGTGCCAGAAGTGGACAGGGCGTAGATACGCAGTATTTT. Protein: CARSGQGVDTQYF.

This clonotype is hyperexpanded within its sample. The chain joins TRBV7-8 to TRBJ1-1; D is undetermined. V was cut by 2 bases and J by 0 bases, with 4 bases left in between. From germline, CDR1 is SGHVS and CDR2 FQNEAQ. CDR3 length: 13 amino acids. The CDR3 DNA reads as TGTGCCAGCAGCTTAACGGTGAACACTGAAGCTTTCTTT. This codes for CASSLTVNTEAFF.

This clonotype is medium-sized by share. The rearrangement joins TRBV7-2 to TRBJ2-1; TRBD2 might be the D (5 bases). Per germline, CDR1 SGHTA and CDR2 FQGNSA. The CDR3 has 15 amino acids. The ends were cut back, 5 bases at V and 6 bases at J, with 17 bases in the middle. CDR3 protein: CASSRGPLGGNEQFF. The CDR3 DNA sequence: TGTGCCAGCAGCCGAGGGCCGTTGGGCGGCAATGAGCAGTTCTTC.

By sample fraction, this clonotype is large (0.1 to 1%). DNA of the CDR3: TGTGCCAGCAGCCAAGAAGGGACAACCGCCTACAATGAGCAGTTCTTC. Residues: CASSQEGTTAYNEQFF. The V call is TRBV4-2, the J call TRBJ2-1, with a tentative D call TRBD1 (6 bases). CDR3 length: 16 amino acids. The V gene lost 0 bases and the J gene lost 2 bases, with 11 bases spanning the gap. Per the germline V gene, CDR1 is LGHNA and CDR2 is YNFKEQ.

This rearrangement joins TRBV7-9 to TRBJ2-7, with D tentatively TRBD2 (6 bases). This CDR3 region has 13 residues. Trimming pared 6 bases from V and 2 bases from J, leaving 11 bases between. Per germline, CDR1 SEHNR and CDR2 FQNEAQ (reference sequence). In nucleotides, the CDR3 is TGTGCCAGCAGTCGGGACTCCCCCTACGAGCAGTACTTC. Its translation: CASSRDSPYEQYF.

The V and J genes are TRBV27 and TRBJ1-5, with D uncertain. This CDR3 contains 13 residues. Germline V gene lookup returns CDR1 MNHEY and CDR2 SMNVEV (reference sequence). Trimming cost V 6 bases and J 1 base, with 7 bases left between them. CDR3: CASRLGSNQPQHF. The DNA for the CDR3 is TGTGCCAGCAGGTTGGGGAGCAATCAGCCCCAGCATTTT.

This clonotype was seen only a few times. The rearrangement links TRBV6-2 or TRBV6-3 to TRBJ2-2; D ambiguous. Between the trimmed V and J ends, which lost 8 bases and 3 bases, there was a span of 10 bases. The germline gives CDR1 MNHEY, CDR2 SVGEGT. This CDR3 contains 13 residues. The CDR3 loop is CASGRLDTGELFF. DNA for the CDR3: TGTGCCAGCGGCAGACTGGACACCGGGGAGCTGTTTTTT.

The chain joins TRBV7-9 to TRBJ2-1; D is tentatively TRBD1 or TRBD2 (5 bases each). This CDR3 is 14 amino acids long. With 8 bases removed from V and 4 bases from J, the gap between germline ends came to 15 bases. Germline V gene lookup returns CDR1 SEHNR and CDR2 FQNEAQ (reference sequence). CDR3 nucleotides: TGTGCCAGCGGGGACCCGGGCTCGTACAATGAGCAGTTCTTC. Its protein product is CASGDPGSYNEQFF.

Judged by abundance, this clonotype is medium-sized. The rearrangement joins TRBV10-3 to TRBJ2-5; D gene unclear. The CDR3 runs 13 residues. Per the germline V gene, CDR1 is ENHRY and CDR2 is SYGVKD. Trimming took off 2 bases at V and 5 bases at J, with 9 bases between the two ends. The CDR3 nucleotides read TGTGCCATCAGTGAGCGGATAGAGGAGACCCAGTACTTC. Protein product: CAISERIEETQYF.

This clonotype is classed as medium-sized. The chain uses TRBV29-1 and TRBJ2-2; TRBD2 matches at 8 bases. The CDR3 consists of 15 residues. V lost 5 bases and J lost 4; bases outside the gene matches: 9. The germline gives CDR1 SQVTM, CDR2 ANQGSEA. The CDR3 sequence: CSVLLAGRSTGELFF. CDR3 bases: TGCAGCGTTCTTCTAGCGGGTAGGAGCACCGGGGAGCTGTTTTTT.

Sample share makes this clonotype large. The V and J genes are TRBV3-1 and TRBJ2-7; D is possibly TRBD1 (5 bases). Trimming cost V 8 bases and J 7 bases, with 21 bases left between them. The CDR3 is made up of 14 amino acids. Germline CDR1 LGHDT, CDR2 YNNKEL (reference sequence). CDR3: CASAQDPERSEQYF. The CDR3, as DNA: TGTGCCAGCGCACAGGACCCCGAAAGGTCGGAGCAGTACTTC.

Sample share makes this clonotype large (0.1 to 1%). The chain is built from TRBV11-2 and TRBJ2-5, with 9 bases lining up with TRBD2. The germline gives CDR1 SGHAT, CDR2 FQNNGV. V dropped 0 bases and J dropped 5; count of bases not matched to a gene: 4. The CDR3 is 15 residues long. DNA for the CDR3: TGTGCCAGCAGCTTAGAGGCGGGAGGGCCTGAGACCCAGTACTTC. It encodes CASSLEAGGPETQYF.

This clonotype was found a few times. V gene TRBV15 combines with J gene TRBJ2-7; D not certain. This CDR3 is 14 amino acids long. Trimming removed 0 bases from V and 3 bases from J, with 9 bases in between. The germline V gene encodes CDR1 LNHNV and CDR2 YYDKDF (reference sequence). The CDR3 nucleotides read TGTGCCACCAGCAGAGACGGCCTAGGCTACGAGCAGTACTTC. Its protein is CATSRDGLGYEQYF.

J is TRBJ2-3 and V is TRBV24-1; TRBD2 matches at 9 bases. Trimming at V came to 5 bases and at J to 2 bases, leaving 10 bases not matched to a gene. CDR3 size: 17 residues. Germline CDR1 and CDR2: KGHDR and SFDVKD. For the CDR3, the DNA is TGTGCCACCAGTGCCGTACTAGCGGGTTATTCCACAGATACGCAGTATTTT. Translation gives CATSAVLAGYSTDTQYF.

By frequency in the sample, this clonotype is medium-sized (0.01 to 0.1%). The chain's CDR3 is CASSLEGGIGEKLFF. The DNA for the CDR3 is TGTGCCAGCAGCTTAGAAGGGGGGATCGGTGAAAAACTGTTTTTT. The chain uses TRBV7-2 and TRBJ1-4; tentatively, D is TRBD1 (6 bases). Trimming took 1 base from V and 7 from J, leaving 13 bases between them. The germline gives CDR1 SGHTA, CDR2 FQGNSA. The CDR3 runs 15 residues.

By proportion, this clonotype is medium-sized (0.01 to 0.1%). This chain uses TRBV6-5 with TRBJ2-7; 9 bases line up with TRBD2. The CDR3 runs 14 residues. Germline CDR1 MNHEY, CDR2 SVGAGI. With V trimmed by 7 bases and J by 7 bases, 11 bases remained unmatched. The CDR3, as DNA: TGTGCCAGCACTCCCTTAGCGGGAGTAGGAGAGCAGTACTTC. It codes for CASTPLAGVGEQYF.